Each of the 26 T cell receptor beta chains below was sequenced from the same sample in a study of early T cells in non-severe SARS-CoV-2 infection. TCRdb ran MiXCR on the 5' RACE reads and lists one entry per CDR3 protein. The table records about 39,000 distinct CDR3 sequences, over 3.5% of them present only once. The specimen sequenced was whole blood. All receptors come from an adult who was a healthcare worker with PCR-confirmed SARS-CoV-2 infection or an uninfected control (not recorded which).

This clonotype was seen repeatedly, ten times or more. The rearrangement uses TRBV19 and TRBJ2-7, with 8 bases fitting TRBD1. CDR1 and CDR2 (germline): LNHDA, SQIVND (reference sequence). CDR3 size: 13 residues. The J segment lost 6 bases and the V segment lost 3 bases, leaving 4 bases of the junction unmatched. The CDR3 loop is CASSIGDRGEQYF. The DNA for the CDR3 is TGTGCCAGTAGTATTGGAGACAGGGGCGAGCAGTACTTC.

This clonotype was found a few times. The chain combines TRBV19 with TRBJ2-5, with D tentatively TRBD1 (6 bases). Germline V gene sequence: CDR1 LNHDA, CDR2 SQIVND (reference sequence). Deletions cut 6 bases from V and 3 bases from J, with 17 bases between. This CDR3 is 15 amino acids long. CDR3 nucleotides: TGTGCCAGTAGAGGGACATTGTCGGCTGAAGAGACCCAGTACTTC. It is translated as CASRGTLSAEETQYF.

In this sample, this clonotype turned up many times. This chain joins TRBV30 and TRBJ1-6, with a weak D call TRBD1 (5 bases). The CDR3 has 14 amino acids. Looked up from germline, CDR1 is GTSNPN and CDR2 is SVGIG (reference sequence). Trimming removed 3 bases from V and 4 bases from J, with 10 bases in between. CDR3 residues: CAWSQGPYNSPLHF. For the CDR3, the DNA is TGTGCCTGGAGCCAGGGACCATATAATTCACCCCTCCACTTT.

This clonotype was seen a handful of times. The J gene is TRBJ1-4, the V gene TRBV19; D is uncertain. The V gene lost 5 bases and the J gene lost 0 bases, with 10 bases spanning the gap. Germline CDR1 and CDR2: LNHDA and SQIVND (reference sequence). This CDR3 spans 15 amino acids. The CDR3 region is CASSGLGSTNEKLFF. DNA of the CDR3: TGTGCCAGTAGTGGTCTCGGCTCAACTAATGAAAAACTGTTTTTT.

In this sample, this clonotype turned up many times. Here the CDR3 DNA reads TGTGCCAGCAGCTTGGGACAGGACAAAAACATTCAGTACTTC. It translates to CASSLGQDKNIQYF. The chain links TRBV7-3 to TRBJ2-4; 8 bases match TRBD1. Looked up from germline, CDR1 is SGHTA and CDR2 is FQGTGA. Trimming removed 3 bases from V and 3 bases from J; junction bases left unmatched: 1. This CDR3 spans 14 amino acids.

This clonotype was picked up many times. The chain recombines TRBV3-1 with TRBJ2-1, with D perhaps being TRBD1 or TRBD2 (5 bases each). The length of the CDR3 is 14 residues. Per the germline V gene, CDR1 is LGHDT and CDR2 is YNNKEL (reference sequence). V shed 7 bases and J shed 9 bases, with 19 bases lying between them. CDR3 in amino acids: CASTNRGAPGEQFF. The CDR3, as DNA: TGTGCCAGCACCAACAGAGGGGCCCCCGGTGAGCAGTTCTTC.

This clonotype has at least ten counts. This rearrangement joins TRBV20-1 to TRBJ1-2; 7 bases agree with TRBD1. This CDR3 contains 12 residues. The V gene's germline CDR1 is DFQATT and CDR2 SNEGSKA (reference sequence). V shed 6 bases, J shed 7 bases, and the junction held 8 bases outside the gene matches. The CDR3 loop reads CSATTGRAGYTF. CDR3 in DNA: TGCAGTGCCACGACAGGGAGGGCTGGCTACACCTTC.

This clonotype was seen more than once but under ten times. The junction does not match germline at one end; this may be a read error. V and J are TRBV5-4 and TRBJ1-1; D gene uncertain. This CDR3 spans 13 amino acids. The germline V gene has CDR1 SGHNT and CDR2 YYREEE (reference sequence). The CDR3 loop reads CASSLSVNIEAFF. The CDR3 region has the DNA TGTGCCAGCAGCTTGTCTGTGAACATTGAAGCTTTCTTT.

This clonotype has at least ten counts. The V call is TRBV27, the J call TRBJ1-2; possible D gene TRBD1, 5 bases. V shed 1 base and J shed 9 bases, with 24 bases lying between them. Germline V gene lookup returns CDR1 MNHEY and CDR2 SMNVEV (reference sequence). CDR3 length: 17 residues. The DNA of the CDR3 is TGTGCCAGCAGTTTATTAGGGGCGACACAAGCTAGAGAGAGCTACACCTTC. Its protein product is CASSLLGATQARESYTF.

The sample holds many counts of this clonotype. The rearrangement uses TRBV18 and TRBJ1-4; 8 nucleotides align to TRBD1. Germline CDR1 KGHSH, CDR2 LQKENI. This CDR3 has 14 amino acids. V shed 3 bases, J shed 3 bases, and the junction held 0 bases outside the gene matches. For the CDR3, the DNA is TGTGCCAGCTCACCGGACAGGGCTAATGAAAAACTGTTTTTT. Translated: CASSPDRANEKLFF. Full variable domain (remainder filled in from reference TRBV18 and TRBJ1-4): NAGVMQNPRHLVRRRGQEARLRCSPMKGHSHVYWYRQLPEEGLKFMVYLQKENIIDESGMPKERFSAEFPKEGPSILRIQQVVRGDSAAYFCASSPDRANEKLFFGSGTQLSVL.

The V and J genes are TRBV29-1 and TRBJ2-5; 7 bases are shared with TRBD1. The V gene end was trimmed by 2 bases and the J gene end by 5 bases; junction bases not matched to a gene: 2. CDR3 length: 12 residues. The germline V gene encodes CDR1 SQVTM and CDR2 ANQGSEA. In DNA, the CDR3 is TGCAGCGTTGAAACAGGGGTGGAGACCCAGTACTTC. Translation: CSVETGVETQYF.

This clonotype has more than one count but fewer than ten. The chain combines TRBV20-1 with TRBJ1-1; D is unresolved. Trimming cost V 6 bases and J 0 bases, with 11 bases left between them. The germline V gene encodes CDR1 DFQATT and CDR2 SNEGSKA (reference sequence). The CDR3 is made up of 13 amino acids. The CDR3 spells CSATRALNTEAFF. The CDR3 DNA reads as TGCAGTGCAACCCGGGCCCTGAACACTGAAGCTTTCTTT.

The sample holds many counts of this clonotype. V and J are TRBV12-3 or TRBV12-4 and TRBJ2-3; D perhaps matches TRBD1 (6 bases). V lost 2 bases and J lost 1, with 10 bases in between. The CDR3 is made up of 15 amino acids. CDR3 residues: CASSLTDRGTDTQYF. In DNA form, the CDR3 reads TGTGCCAGCAGTTTAACGGACAGAGGCACAGATACGCAGTATTTT.

This clonotype was counted many times. V is TRBV12-3 or TRBV12-4 and J is TRBJ1-1; 11 bases align to TRBD1. J was trimmed by 4 bases and V by 5 bases; bases with no gene match: 3. This CDR3 region has 14 residues. CDR3 loop: CASSRTGGGTEAFF. The CDR3 DNA follows: TGTGCCAGCAGTCGGACAGGGGGCGGCACTGAAGCTTTCTTT.

CDR3 coding DNA: TGCGCCAGCAGCCAAGAGCAGAGCCCAAGCACAGATACGCAGTATTTT. Protein product: CASSQEQSPSTDTQYF. The rearrangement uses TRBV4-1 and TRBJ2-3; D gene ambiguous. CDR1 and CDR2 (germline): MGHRA, YSYEKL. The V and J ends lost 0 bases and 0 bases respectively, with 10 bases between them. The CDR3 covers 16 residues.

The table lists this clonotype with many counts. This chain uses TRBV29-1 with TRBJ2-1, with 15 positions matching TRBD2. The CDR3 is 15 amino acids. CDR1 SQVTM and CDR2 ANQGSEA come from the germline V gene. Germline trimming cut 6 bases from V and 4 bases from J; bases unmatched to any gene: 4. CDR3 residues: CSVGTSGGMYNEQFF. The CDR3 nucleotides are TGCAGCGTCGGGACTAGCGGGGGGATGTACAATGAGCAGTTCTTC.

J is TRBJ2-7 and V is TRBV9; no clear D gene. The CDR3 has 14 residues. V was pared by 0 bases and J by 1 base, with 8 bases between. Germline V gene data show CDR1 as SGDLS and CDR2 as YYNGEE. The CDR3 loop reads CASSVALGSYEQYF. DNA for the CDR3: TGTGCCAGCAGCGTAGCTTTGGGGTCCTACGAGCAGTACTTC.

Worth noting for this clonotype: A much larger clone lies one base from this, so it may be a read error. The chain recombines TRBV7-9 with TRBJ1-3; D is unresolved. The V gene's germline CDR1 is SEHNR and CDR2 FQNEAQ (reference sequence). The CDR3 consists of 15 residues. The CDR3 DNA reads as TGTGTCAGCAGCTTAGATTTTGTGGCCGGAAACACCATATATTTT. It yields the protein CVSSLDFVAGNTIYF.

This clonotype was seen only a few times. The J gene is TRBJ1-1, the V gene TRBV6-1; 12 bases match TRBD1. The CDR3 is 15 amino acids. Germline assignment: CDR1 MNHNS and CDR2 SASEGT. V was clipped by 8 bases and J by 0 bases; unmatched bases: 4. The chain's CDR3 is CASGDRGQVNTEAFF. In DNA, the CDR3 is TGTGCCAGCGGGGACAGGGGGCAAGTGAACACTGAAGCTTTCTTT.

This clonotype was seen at least ten times. The J gene is TRBJ1-1, the V gene TRBV7-2, with unresolved D. This CDR3 contains 14 residues. V lost 1 base and J 7 bases, leaving 13 bases between the germline ends. Germline lookup yields CDR1 SGHTA and CDR2 FQGNSA. The CDR3 nucleotides are TGTGCCAGCAGCTTAGTTTTACCGCAGATTGAAGCTTTCTTT. The encoded protein is CASSLVLPQIEAFF.

This clonotype was counted many times. This chain links TRBV18 with TRBJ1-3; no firm D call. V was shortened by 3 bases and J by 0 bases, with 15 bases between the two germline ends. Germline V CDR1 and CDR2: KGHSH, LQKENI. This CDR3 has 17 residues. The CDR3, as DNA: TGTGCCAGCTCACCGGCTCGGGTCTCCAGCTCTGGAAACACCATATATTTT. Translating gives CASSPARVSSSGNTIYF.

V gene TRBV10-3 combines with J gene TRBJ2-3, with a possible D match to TRBD2 (6 bases). V was pared by 9 bases and J by 6 bases, with 13 bases between. In germline, CDR1 is ENHRY, CDR2 SYGVKD. The CDR3 has 12 residues. The CDR3 here is CAIRPRGDTQYF. The CDR3 nucleotides are TGTGCCATTCGCCCACGGGGGGATACGCAGTATTTT.

This clonotype came up many times. This CDR3 reads CASSQDFSSTGELFF. The CDR3 DNA reads as TGCGCCAGCAGCCAAGATTTTAGTTCTACCGGGGAGCTGTTTTTT. The chain joins TRBV4-1 to TRBJ2-2; unclear D gene. Per the germline V gene, CDR1 is MGHRA and CDR2 is YSYEKL. The length of the CDR3 is 15 residues. Trimming cost V 0 bases and J 5 bases, with 10 bases left between them.

This clonotype was seen at least ten times. The chain links TRBV7-8 to TRBJ1-2, with D maybe TRBD1 (5 bases). V was trimmed by 4 bases and J by 5 bases, leaving 11 bases between them. The CDR3 is 13 residues long. Germline CDR1 SGHVS, CDR2 FQNEAQ. In DNA, the CDR3 is TGTGCCAGCAGCTCTCCCGGGGGTTATGGCTACACCTTC. It is translated as CASSSPGGYGYTF.

This clonotype appeared many times. V usage is TRBV10-1 and J usage is TRBJ2-2; 11 bases align to TRBD2. This CDR3 region has 17 residues. Unmatched junction bases numbered 5, after V lost 0 bases and J lost 5 bases. CDR1 and CDR2 from the germline V gene are WNHNN and SYGVQD (reference sequence). The CDR3 spells CASSESASGRRTGELFF. Written as DNA, the CDR3 is TGCGCCAGCAGTGAGTCGGCTAGCGGGAGGAGAACCGGGGAGCTGTTTTTT.

In its sample, this clonotype was seen a few times. V and J are TRBV6-2 or TRBV6-3 and TRBJ2-3, with D possibly TRBD2 on 6 matching bases. In germline, CDR1 is MNHEY, CDR2 SVGEGT. The CDR3 sequence is 15 residues long. Trimming stripped 1 base from V and 0 bases from J, with 8 bases between. The CDR3 here is CASSYLSGSTDTQYF. The DNA of the CDR3 is TGTGCCAGCAGTTACTTGAGCGGGAGCACAGATACGCAGTATTTT.